Following are 17 T cell receptor beta chains from one sample sequenced in a study of OX40 agonist ivuxolimab in advanced cancers. Preparation of the library involved the immunoSEQ multiplex PCR assay. In TCRdb, the immuneACCESS table is reduced to in-frame sequences with V and J assigned. These tables do not hold every clone; where another copy was compared, an unresolved V gene accounts for under half, and the others remain unexplained. The sample includes about 71,000 clones, with 86% observed a single time. The biggest ten clones account for roughly 1.9% of the sample. The sequenced sample was CD4+ or CD8+ T cells sorted from blood, obtained in a trial of the OX40 agonist ivuxolimab. Receptors were obtained from an adult with an advanced solid tumor such as melanoma, head and neck, liver or kidney cancer.

V is TRBV7-9 and J is TRBJ1-5; D gene unclear. The CDR3 contains 13 residues. V lost 6 bases to trimming and J lost 4 bases, with 10 bases between them. Germline V lookup: CDR1 SEHNR, CDR2 FQNEAQ (reference sequence). The CDR3 sequence: CASSSDGNQPQHF. For the CDR3, the DNA is TGTGCCAGCAGTTCGGACGGAAATCAGCCCCAGCATTTT.

J is TRBJ1-1 and V is TRBV6-5; tentative D call: TRBD1 (6 bases). Trimming removed 8 bases from V and 4 bases from J, with 20 bases in between. Germline assignment: CDR1 MNHEY and CDR2 SVGAGI. There are 15 residues in the CDR3. The CDR3 loop reads CASYSHQGGGTEAFF. The CDR3 DNA follows: TGTGCCAGCTACTCTCATCAGGGAGGGGGCACTGAAGCTTTCTTT.

This clone has only a few counts. This chain connects TRBV2 to TRBJ2-1; 9 bases fit TRBD1. This CDR3 is 13 amino acids long. V dropped 8 bases and J dropped 7; count of bases not matched to a gene: 6. CDR1 and CDR2 from the germline V gene are SNHLY and FYNNEI. CDR3 residues: CASLGQGKNEQFF. As DNA, the CDR3 is TGTGCCAGCCTTGGACAGGGGAAAAATGAGCAGTTCTTC.

Here the CDR3 reads CATSGMRSYNEQFF. The CDR3 region has the DNA TGTGCCACGAGCGGGATGCGCTCCTACAATGAGCAGTTCTTC. The chain joins TRBV2 to TRBJ2-1; TRBD2 aligns across 7 bases. Germline trimming cut 10 bases from V and 0 bases from J; bases unmatched to any gene: 6. This CDR3 has 14 amino acids. Per germline, CDR1 SNHLY and CDR2 FYNNEI. Drawing the rest from reference TRBV2 and TRBJ2-1, the complete variable domain is EPEVTQTPSHQVTQMGQEVILRCVPISNHLYFYWYRQILGQKVEFLVSFYNNEISEKSEIFDDQFSVERPDGSNFTLKIRSTKLEDSAMYFCATSGMRSYNEQFFGPGTRLTVL.

DNA for the CDR3: TGTGCCAGCAGCAGACGGACAGGGGGCCGGCAGCCCCAGCATTTT. It yields the protein CASSRRTGGRQPQHF. The chain joins TRBV2 to TRBJ1-5; TRBD1 agrees at 11 bases. Germline CDR1 and CDR2: SNHLY and FYNNEI. The ends lost 6 bases at V and 7 bases at J; junction bases unmatched: 8. The CDR3 length is 15 residues.

This clone was seen only once. This chain uses TRBV6-6 with TRBJ2-7; 8 bases align to TRBD1. Trimming at V came to 5 bases and at J to 0 bases, leaving 6 bases not matched to a gene. The CDR3 consists of 15 residues. Germline CDR1 reads MNHNY; CDR2 reads SVGAGI (reference sequence). The CDR3 loop reads CASSRGTGFSYEQYF. CDR3 DNA: TGTGCCAGCAGTCGCGGGACAGGATTCTCCTACGAGCAGTACTTC.

This chain connects TRBV11-3 to TRBJ2-2; D call uncertain. This CDR3 spans 14 amino acids. Per germline, CDR1 SGHNT and CDR2 YENEEA. The germline V and J ends were trimmed by 1 base and 5 bases, with 8 bases remaining between them. The CDR3 nucleotides read TGTGCCAGCAGCTTAGGGTCCTCGACCGGGGAGCTGTTTTTT. Translating gives CASSLGSSTGELFF.

The CDR3 DNA sequence: TGTGCCAGCACTCGAAGCGGGGGTGGGCCCCTCCACTTT. Translation: CASTRSGGGPLHF. This chain uses TRBV2 with TRBJ1-6, with a possible D match to TRBD1 (5 bases). V lost 7 bases and J 13 bases, leaving 17 bases between the germline ends. CDR1 is SNHLY, CDR2 FYNNEI, per germline. CDR3 length equals 13 residues.

The J gene is TRBJ1-3, the V gene TRBV6-6; D is uncertain. The CDR3 is 14 residues long. CDR1 is MNHNY and CDR2 is SVGAGI in the germline V gene (reference sequence). The V end was cut by 6 bases, the J end by 1 base, with 10 bases between. The CDR3 loop is CASRDSISGNTIYF. Written as DNA, the CDR3 is TGTGCCAGCAGGGACTCGATATCTGGAAACACCATATATTTT.

The chain is built from TRBV11-3 and TRBJ2-5; TRBD1 aligns across 10 bases. Trimming at V came to 5 bases and at J to 5 bases, leaving 8 bases not matched to a gene. This CDR3 spans 15 amino acids. CDR1 SGHNT and CDR2 YENEEA come from the germline V gene. The DNA of the CDR3 is TGTGCCAGCAGCCGCCGACAGGGGGCGCGTGAGACCCAGTACTTC. Translated: CASSRRQGARETQYF.

This clone was counted only a few times. This chain joins TRBV9 and TRBJ2-3; D might be TRBD1 (6 bases). CDR1 is SGDLS, CDR2 YYNGEE, per germline. The CDR3 extends over 17 amino acids. Trimming shortened V by 4 bases and J by 2 bases, and 20 bases separated the two germline ends. This CDR3 reads CASSSSAGVLNTDTQYF. The CDR3 DNA reads as TGTGCCAGCAGCTCCAGTGCAGGGGTCCTTAACACAGATACGCAGTATTTT.

The chain recombines TRBV6-5 with TRBJ1-5; TRBD1 agrees at 7 bases. The germline V gene has CDR1 MNHEY and CDR2 SVGAGI. J was trimmed by 10 bases and V by 5 bases; bases with no gene match: 5. This CDR3 region has 12 residues. The CDR3, as DNA: TGTGCCAGCAGTAGTTACAGGGGACCCCAGCATTTT. Its protein is CASSSYRGPQHF.

This chain connects TRBV28 to TRBJ2-5; TRBD1 matches at 9 bases. CDR3 length equals 15 residues. The ends lost 6 bases at V and 11 bases at J; junction bases unmatched: 16. Germline loops: CDR1 MDHEN, CDR2 SYDVKM. CDR3 DNA: TGTGCCAGCAGCAGCCACGGGACAGGGAAATATGAGCAGTACTTC. It translates to CASSSHGTGKYEQYF.

The gene calls are TRBV19 and TRBJ2-2; 12 nucleotides line up with TRBD2. The CDR3 extends over 17 amino acids. Germline V CDR1 and CDR2: LNHDA, SQIVND (reference sequence). J gave up 4 bases and V 6 bases, and 9 bases lay outside the gene matches. CDR3 nucleotides: TGTGCCAGTAGCAAGACTAGCGGGAGATCAGGCACCGGGGAGCTGTTTTTT. It yields the protein CASSKTSGRSGTGELFF. The full variable domain, its missing parts supplied by reference TRBV19 and TRBJ2-2, is DGGITQSPKYLFRKEGQNVTLSCEQNLNHDAMYWYRQDPGQGLRLIYYSQIVNDFQKGDIAEGYSVSREKKESFPLTVTSAQKNPTAFYLCASSKTSGRSGTGELFFGEGSRLTVL.

V and J are TRBV4-3 and TRBJ1-5; D remains unclear. Trimming removed 0 bases from V and 5 bases from J, with 11 bases in between. CDR1 and CDR2 from the germline V gene are LGHNA and YSLEER. The CDR3 has 15 amino acids. The CDR3 DNA is TGCGCCAGCAGCCAAGATCTGACACACTATCAGCCCCAGCATTTT. Its protein is CASSQDLTHYQPQHF.

This rearrangement joins TRBV6-1 to TRBJ2-1, with TRBD2 identical over 8 bases. The CDR3 length is 14 residues. Losses at the gene ends were 3 bases for V and 7 bases for J; bases not matched to a gene: 5. Germline loops: CDR1 MNHNS, CDR2 SASEGT. The CDR3 loop is CASSEAGGRNEQFF. The CDR3 DNA reads as TGTGCCAGCAGTGAGGCGGGAGGCCGTAATGAGCAGTTCTTC.

The chain couples TRBV10-3 to TRBJ1-2; 7 nucleotides line up with TRBD1. V dropped 3 bases and J dropped 0; count of bases not matched to a gene: 1. CDR1 ENHRY and CDR2 SYGVKD come from the germline V gene. The CDR3 runs 14 residues. The CDR3 bases are TGTGCCATCAGTGAAGGGACAGCTAACTATGGCTACACCTTC. Translated: CAISEGTANYGYTF.